The 27 T cell receptor beta chains below were found in one sample sequenced in a study of human T cells and chemical hapten exposure. Time point reported: patch test 3, about 24 weeks after DPC sensitization. Treatment specified: therapeutic diphenylcyclopropenone sensitization with weekly scalp DPC. One entry per CDR3 protein results from TCRdb running MiXCR on the RACE reads. The sample comprises about 84,000 distinct CDR3 sequences, approximately 11% of which are singletons, and approximately 3.5% rests with the top ten. Sequences were derived from whole blood, sampled in connection with sensitization to the hapten diphenylcyclopropenone (DPC). The receptors were gathered from a woman aged 45-60 years with alopecia areata. Some clones in this sample may be carry-over from other donors' samples.

This clonotype showed up just a few times. The rearrangement links TRBV12-3 or TRBV12-4 to TRBJ1-3; D remains ambiguous. Trimming pared 6 bases from V and 0 bases from J, leaving 9 bases between. This CDR3 spans 14 amino acids. CDR3: CASSFYSSGNTIYF. CDR3 sequence (DNA): TGTGCCAGCAGCTTCTATAGCTCTGGAAACACCATATATTTT.

This sequence joins TRBV5-4 and TRBJ2-7; D is perhaps TRBD2 (6 bases). The germline V and J ends were trimmed by 9 bases and 0 bases, with 13 bases remaining between them. This CDR3 comprises 13 residues. Germline CDR1 is SGHNT and CDR2 is YYREEE (reference sequence). CDR3 DNA sequence: TGTGCCACCTCGACTAGTATCTCCTACGAGCAGTACTTC. Amino acids: CATSTSISYEQYF. The full variable domain, completed using reference TRBV5-4 and TRBJ2-7, is ETGVTQSPTHLIKTRGQQVTLRCSSQSGHNTVSWYQQALGQGPQFIFQYYREEENGRGNFPPRFSGLQFPNYSSELNVNALELDDSALYLCATSTSISYEQYFGPGTRLTVT.

This clonotype was seen a handful of times. The genes are TRBV2 and TRBJ1-1; D is uncertain. The V end was cut by 6 bases, the J end by 4 bases, with 12 bases between. The CDR3 length is 13 residues. CDR1 is SNHLY, CDR2 FYNNEI, per germline. The CDR3 DNA is TGTGCCAGCAGCTCCGCGGGAGGCACTGAAGCTTTCTTT. Encoded protein: CASSSAGGTEAFF. The full variable domain, its missing parts supplied by reference TRBV2 and TRBJ1-1, is EPEVTQTPSHQVTQMGQEVILRCVPISNHLYFYWYRQILGQKVEFLVSFYNNEISEKSEIFDDQFSVERPDGSNFTLKIRSTKLEDSAMYFCASSSAGGTEAFFGQGTRLTVV.

The chain joins TRBV7-9 to TRBJ1-5; no firm D call. V shed 1 base and J shed 2 bases, with 15 bases lying between them. The V gene's germline CDR1 is SEHNR and CDR2 FQNEAQ (reference sequence). This CDR3 is 17 amino acids long. In DNA form, the CDR3 reads TGTGCCAGCAGCTTAGACCGAGGGTTAGTGGGCAATCAGCCCCAGCATTTT. Translated, it gives CASSLDRGLVGNQPQHF.

This clonotype was found many times. The rearrangement joins TRBV3-1 to TRBJ1-6, with TRBD1 matching over 7 bases. Looked up from germline, CDR1 is LGHDT and CDR2 is YNNKEL (reference sequence). The CDR3 is made up of 14 amino acids. Trimming removed 2 bases from V and 5 bases from J; junction bases left unmatched: 0. In DNA form, the CDR3 reads TGTGCCAGCAGCCAAACAGGGGATAATTCACCCCTCCACTTT. This gives the protein CASSQTGDNSPLHF.

This chain links TRBV10-1 with TRBJ1-5, with a weak D call TRBD1 (6 bases). CDR1 and CDR2 (germline): WNHNN, SYGVQD (reference sequence). V gave up 11 bases and J gave up 0 bases, with 26 bases separating them. The CDR3 has 18 amino acids. The CDR3, as DNA: TGCGCCGGCCCCTTAATGCCGTGGGGGCAGTATAGCAATCAGCCCCAGCATTTT. This sequence encodes CAGPLMPWGQYSNQPQHF.

This clonotype was observed a handful of times. The chain joins TRBV27 to TRBJ2-7; D possibly corresponds to TRBD2 (6 bases). The CDR3 has 16 amino acids. Germline CDR1 MNHEY, CDR2 SMNVEV (reference sequence). V was shortened by 4 bases and J by 3 bases, with 19 bases between the two germline ends. The CDR3 DNA reads TGTGCCAGCAGTTCCCGTGCCGGGGGAGTCGGCTACGAGCAGTACTTC. Its protein is CASSSRAGGVGYEQYF.

This clonotype has only a few counts. This chain uses TRBV29-1 with TRBJ2-1; D is unresolved. The V gene's germline CDR1 is SQVTM and CDR2 ANQGSEA. CDR3 length: 12 residues. V lost 0 bases to trimming and J lost 8 bases, with 8 bases between them. The CDR3 reads CSVEEPPHEQFF. The CDR3 DNA reads as TGCAGCGTTGAAGAGCCTCCCCATGAGCAGTTCTTC.

The chain links TRBV5-1 to TRBJ2-1, with 7 bases fitting TRBD2. CDR1 is SGHRS and CDR2 is YFSETQ in the germline V gene. The CDR3 is 14 residues long. Trimming removed 6 bases from V and 4 bases from J; junction bases left unmatched: 7. In nucleotides, the CDR3 is TGCGCCAGCACCCCGGTGGGGGGGTACAATGAGCAGTTCTTC. This codes for CASTPVGGYNEQFF.

This clonotype was recorded many times. The chain employs TRBV11-1 and TRBJ2-1; D may be TRBD2 (6 bases). Trimming removed 8 bases at V and 8 bases at J, with 19 bases between. Germline assignment: CDR1 SGHAT and CDR2 FQDESV (reference sequence). This CDR3 is built from 14 residues. CDR3 in amino acids: CASGSSGKGDEQFF. The DNA for the CDR3 is TGTGCCAGCGGAAGTAGCGGCAAAGGAGATGAGCAGTTCTTC. Based on the CDR3 plus reference TRBV11-1 and TRBJ2-1, the full variable domain is EAEVAQSPRYKITEKSQAVAFWCDPISGHATLYWYRQILGQGPELLVQFQDESVVDDSQLPKDRFSAERLKGVDSTLKIQPAELGDSAMYLCASGSSGKGDEQFFGPGTRLTVL.

Many counts were recorded for this clonotype. The chain uses TRBV5-5 and TRBJ1-2; 7 positions agree with TRBD1. The CDR3 runs to 16 residues. The germline V gene encodes CDR1 SGHKS and CDR2 YYEKEE (reference sequence). V lost 4 bases and J lost 0; bases outside the gene matches: 9. The CDR3 nucleotides read TGTGCCAGCAGCCCGACAGGGCGGGTAGCTAACTATGGCTACACCTTC. Translating gives CASSPTGRVANYGYTF.

This clonotype was counted ten times or more. The chain carries TRBV19 and TRBJ2-4, with 10 bases fitting TRBD1. With V trimmed by 7 bases and J by 4 bases, 16 bases remained unmatched. The CDR3 consists of 18 residues. CDR1 and CDR2 from the germline V gene are LNHDA and SQIVND (reference sequence). DNA for the CDR3: TGTGCCAGTACCAACAAGCCCGGGACAGGGGCTGAGAAAAACATTCAGTACTTC. This gives the protein CASTNKPGTGAEKNIQYF.

This sequence joins TRBV3-2 and TRBJ2-7. TRBV3-2 is tagged as a pseudogene. The length of the CDR3 is 13 residues. The CDR3 protein is CASSQDGPYEQYF. Written as DNA, the CDR3 is TGTGCCAGCAGCCAAGATGGCCCCTACGAGCAGTACTTC.

This clonotype was observed a few times. The rearrangement joins TRBV19 to TRBJ2-3, with TRBD1 as a possible D gene (5 bases). The CDR3 has 13 amino acids. Trimming removed 7 bases from V and 0 bases from J, with 8 bases in between. CDR1 is LNHDA, CDR2 SQIVND, per germline (reference sequence). The CDR3 DNA reads as TGTGCCAGTACCCACAGGAGCACAGATACGCAGTATTTT. Translation: CASTHRSTDTQYF.

This clonotype was seen only a few times. V usage is TRBV20-1 and J usage is TRBJ2-1, with D uncertain. V dropped 1 base and J dropped 5 bases, with 9 bases sitting between them. This CDR3 contains 13 residues. Germline values: CDR1 DFQATT, CDR2 SNEGSKA (reference sequence). The CDR3 sequence: CSARGWADNEQFF. CDR3 bases: TGCAGTGCTAGAGGGTGGGCTGACAATGAGCAGTTCTTC.

This clonotype was picked up many times. This chain links TRBV7-2 with TRBJ2-1; D gene ambiguous. Trimming took off 3 bases at V and 6 bases at J, with 15 bases between the two ends. The CDR3 contains 15 residues. Germline CDR1 is SGHTA and CDR2 is FQGNSA. In DNA form, the CDR3 reads TGTGCCAGCAGCTTGAGTGGGGTCCCTGCCAATGAGCAGTTCTTC. Translated, it gives CASSLSGVPANEQFF.

This clonotype was picked up many times. The V call is TRBV7-3, the J call TRBJ2-2; perhaps TRBD1 as D (6 bases). V was pared by 4 bases and J by 6 bases, with 9 bases between. The CDR3 totals 13 residues. Germline values: CDR1 SGHTA, CDR2 FQGTGA. The CDR3 protein is CASSYRGSGELFF. The CDR3 DNA is TGTGCCAGCAGCTATAGGGGGTCCGGGGAGCTGTTTTTT. The full variable domain, in which reference TRBV7-3 and TRBJ2-2 provide the parts outside the CDR3, is GAGVSQTPSNKVTEKGKYVELRCDPISGHTALYWYRQSLGQGPEFLIYFQGTGAADDSGLPNDRFFAVRPEGSVSTLKIQRTERGDSAVYLCASSYRGSGELFFGEGSRLTVL.

There are many counts of this clonotype. This chain connects TRBV28 to TRBJ2-1; 8 bases fit TRBD2. With V trimmed by 4 bases and J by 15 bases, 11 bases remained unmatched. The CDR3 spans 13 residues. Germline-derived CDR1 and CDR2 are MDHEN and SYDVKM. CDR3 coding DNA: TGTGCCAGCAGTTCCCAGATCGCGGGAGGTCGGTTCTTC. Amino acids: CASSSQIAGGRFF.

The chain combines TRBV6-5 with TRBJ2-7; 9 bases are a match to TRBD1. Germline trimming cut 5 bases from V and 1 base from J; bases unmatched to any gene: 9. The germline V gene encodes CDR1 MNHEY and CDR2 SVGAGI. The CDR3 consists of 16 residues. The DNA for the CDR3 is TGTGCCAGCAGTAGCCCCGGGACAGGGCTATCCTACGAGCAGTACTTC. This translates into CASSSPGTGLSYEQYF.

This clonotype was seen ten or more times. The chain recombines TRBV19 with TRBJ2-1; TRBD2 matches 9 bases. V trimming: 7 bases; J trimming: 2 bases; junction bases outside the gene matches: 12. There are 17 residues in the CDR3. CDR1 is LNHDA and CDR2 is SQIVND in the germline V gene (reference sequence). The CDR3 DNA is TGTGCCAGTAACCCTCGCGGAGCGGGAGGACCCTACAATGAGCAGTTCTTC. It codes for CASNPRGAGGPYNEQFF.

The table lists this clonotype with many counts. The V call is TRBV6-1, the J call TRBJ1-2; perhaps TRBD1 as D (5 bases). Per the germline V gene, CDR1 is MNHNS and CDR2 is SASEGT. The CDR3 extends over 17 amino acids. The V end lost 2 bases, the J end lost 4 bases, and 20 bases lay between the germline ends. This CDR3 is CASSERGLQGRIYGYTF. The CDR3 region has the DNA TGTGCCAGCAGTGAAAGGGGACTTCAGGGCAGAATCTATGGCTACACCTTC.

This clonotype was counted at least ten times. This rearrangement joins TRBV7-6 to TRBJ2-1, with D possibly TRBD1 on 6 matching bases. This CDR3 has 13 residues. Germline assignment: CDR1 SGHVS and CDR2 FNYEAQ. V lost 8 bases, J lost 1 base, and 9 bases lay in between. The CDR3 reads CASAQGSYNEQFF. The CDR3 DNA sequence: TGTGCCAGCGCCCAGGGGTCCTACAATGAGCAGTTCTTC. Together with reference TRBV7-6 and TRBJ2-1, the CDR3 gives the full variable domain: GAGVSQSPRYKVTKRGQDVALRCDPISGHVSLYWYRQALGQGPEFLTYFNYEAQQDKSGLPNDRFSAERPEGSISTLTIQRTEQRDSAMYRCASAQGSYNEQFFGPGTRLTVL.

Many counts were recorded for this clonotype. The V and J genes are TRBV6-2 or TRBV6-3 and TRBJ2-1; the match to TRBD2 covers 12 bases. V was clipped by 7 bases and J by 3 bases; unmatched bases: 7. CDR1 and CDR2 from the germline V gene are MNHEY and SVGEGT. The CDR3 totals 16 residues. The CDR3 DNA reads as TGTGCCAGCACCGGACTAGCGGGACGGATCTACAATGAGCAGTTCTTC. This encodes CASTGLAGRIYNEQFF.

J is TRBJ2-5 and V is TRBV13, with a possible D match to TRBD2 (6 bases). CDR1 is PRHDT and CDR2 is FYEKMQ in the germline V gene (reference sequence). V lost 0 bases and J 4 bases, leaving 12 bases between the germline ends. The CDR3 is made up of 15 amino acids. The CDR3 region has the DNA TGTGCCAGCAGCTTAGGCGGGAGATCCGGAGAGACCCAGTACTTC. It translates to CASSLGGRSGETQYF.

This clonotype was detected many times. This chain uses TRBV3-1 with TRBJ2-1, with D perhaps matching TRBD2 (5 bases). Germline V gives CDR1 LGHDT, CDR2 YNNKEL (reference sequence). This CDR3 region has 12 residues. V lost 1 base to trimming and J lost 9 bases, with 7 bases between them. Here the CDR3 reads CASSQGRREQFF. The CDR3 DNA reads TGTGCCAGCAGCCAAGGGAGGCGTGAGCAGTTCTTC.

Ten or more counts support this clonotype. The V gene is TRBV5-6, the J gene TRBJ2-7, with TRBD1 matching 7 bases. Looked up from germline, CDR1 is SGHDT and CDR2 is YYEEEE. The V gene end was trimmed by 2 bases and the J gene end by 1 base; junction bases not matched to a gene: 6. The CDR3 contains 15 residues. The CDR3 reads CASSLRGGASYEQYF. CDR3 bases: TGTGCCAGCAGCTTACGAGGGGGCGCATCCTACGAGCAGTACTTC.

This chain uses TRBV30 with TRBJ2-3, with TRBD2 matching over 8 bases. The CDR3 consists of 22 residues. Germline V CDR1 and CDR2: GTSNPN, SVGIG (reference sequence). The ends lost 2 bases at V and 2 bases at J; junction bases unmatched: 27. CDR3 DNA: TGTGCCTGGAGTCCCCACTCCGTGACAGGAGGGATTAGCGGGGCATCCACAGATACGCAGTATTTT. It yields the protein CAWSPHSVTGGISGASTDTQYF.